This T cell receptor beta chain was identified in a study of human T cells and chemical hapten exposure. Study-wide context: Patch testing was performed with 0.01% DPC on the upper back, with reading at 6 days. The study traced per-sample TCR yield variation mainly to small differences in pooled library volumes. Study results and caveats: The number of TCRs over 1 in 1000 frequency stayed unchanged after DPC. Significantly more large CDR3 similarity clusters arose among expanded TCRs than among controls.

Comments on this clonotype: The antigen is undetermined.

The CDR3 is 15 residues long. Germline lookup yields CDR1 SEHNR and CDR2 FQNEAQ (reference sequence). V was trimmed by 0 bases and J by 2 bases, leaving 7 bases between them. TCRdb called the RACE reads again in MiXCR, with one record for every CDR3 protein. This table has roughly 100,000 distinct CDR3 sequences, about 9.3% appearing once. The time point here: patch test 2, 6 weeks after DPC sensitization. Treatment in this sample: therapeutic diphenylcyclopropenone sensitization with weekly scalp DPC. V and J are TRBV7-9 and TRBJ2-2, with D unresolved. The origin of this receptor is a woman in her thirties or forties with alopecia areata. Some clones in this sample may be carry-over from other donors' samples. The sequencing here drew on whole blood, taken in connection with sensitization to the hapten diphenylcyclopropenone (DPC). Written as DNA, the CDR3 is TGTGCCAGCAGCTTAGCGGAGCGCAACACCGGGGAGCTGTTTTTT. Its translation: CASSLAERNTGELFF.